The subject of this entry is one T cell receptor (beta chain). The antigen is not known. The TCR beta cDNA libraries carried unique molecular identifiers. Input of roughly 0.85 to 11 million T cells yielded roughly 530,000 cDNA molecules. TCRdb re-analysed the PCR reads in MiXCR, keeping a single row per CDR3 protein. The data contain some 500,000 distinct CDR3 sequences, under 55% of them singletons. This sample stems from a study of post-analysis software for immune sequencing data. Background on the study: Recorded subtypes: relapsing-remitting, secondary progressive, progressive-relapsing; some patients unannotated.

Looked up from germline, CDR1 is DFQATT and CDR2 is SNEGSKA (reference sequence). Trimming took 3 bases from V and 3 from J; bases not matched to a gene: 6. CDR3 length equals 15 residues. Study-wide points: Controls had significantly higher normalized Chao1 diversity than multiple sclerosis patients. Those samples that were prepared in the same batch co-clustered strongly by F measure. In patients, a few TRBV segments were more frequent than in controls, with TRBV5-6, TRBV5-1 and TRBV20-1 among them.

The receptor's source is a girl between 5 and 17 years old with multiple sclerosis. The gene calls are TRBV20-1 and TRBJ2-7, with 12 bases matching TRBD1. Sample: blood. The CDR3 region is CSARPGQGAHYEQYF. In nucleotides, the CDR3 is TGCAGTGCTAGGCCGGGACAGGGGGCACACTACGAGCAGTACTTC.